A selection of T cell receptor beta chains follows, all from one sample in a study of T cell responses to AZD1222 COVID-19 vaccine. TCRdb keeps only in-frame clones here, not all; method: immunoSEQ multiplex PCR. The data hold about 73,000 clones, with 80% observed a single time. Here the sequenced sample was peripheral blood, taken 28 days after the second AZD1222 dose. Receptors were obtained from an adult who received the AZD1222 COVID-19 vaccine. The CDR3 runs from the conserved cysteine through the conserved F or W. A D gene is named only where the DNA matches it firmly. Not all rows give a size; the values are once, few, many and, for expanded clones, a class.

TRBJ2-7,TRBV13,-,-,CASSLGSAQRNYEQYF,TGTGCCAGCAGCTTAGGTTCCGCACAGAGAAACTACGAGCAGTACTTC
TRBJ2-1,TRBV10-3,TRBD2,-,CAISESVVAGDYEQFF,TGTGCCATCAGTGAGTCAGTTGTAGCGGGAGACTATGAGCAGTTCTTC
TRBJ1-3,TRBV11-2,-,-,CASSLDLYSGNTIYF,TGTGCCAGCAGCTTAGATCTGTACTCTGGAAACACCATATATTTT
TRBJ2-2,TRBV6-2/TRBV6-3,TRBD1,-,CASSSIPWDRGPSSTGELFF,TGTGCCAGCAGTTCTATTCCATGGGACAGGGGTCCTAGTTCCACCGGGGAGCTGTTTTTT
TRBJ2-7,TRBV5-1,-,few,CASSDLSQGTYEQYF,TGCGCCAGCAGCGACCTCAGCCAGGGGACCTACGAGCAGTACTTC
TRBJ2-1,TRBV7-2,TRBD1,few,CASSSLALGQGRDEQFF,TGTGCCAGCAGCTCGCTCGCCTTGGGACAGGGCCGGGATGAGCAGTTCTTC
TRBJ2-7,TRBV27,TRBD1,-,CASSFHAGTGDYYEQYF,TGTGCCAGCAGTTTTCACGCCGGGACAGGGGACTACTACGAGCAGTACTTC
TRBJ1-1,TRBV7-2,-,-,CASSDPDRNTEAFF,TGTGCCAGCAGCGACCCCGACAGGAACACTGAAGCTTTCTTT
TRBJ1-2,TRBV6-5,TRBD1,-,CASTYRGVEGYTF,TGTGCCAGCACTTACAGGGGGGTGGAAGGCTACACCTTC
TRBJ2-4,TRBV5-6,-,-,CASSQSWDIQYF,TGTGCCAGCAGCCAAAGTTGGGACATTCAGTACTTC
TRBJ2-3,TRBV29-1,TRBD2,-,CSVGLAGPTDTQYF,TGCAGCGTTGGTCTAGCGGGTCCGACAGATACGCAGTATTTT
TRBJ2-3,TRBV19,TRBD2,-,CASSIGTGGADTQYF,TGTGCCAGTAGTATAGGGACGGGAGGGGCAGATACGCAGTATTTT
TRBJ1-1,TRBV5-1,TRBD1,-,CASSSRTGGSNTEAFF,TGCGCCAGCAGCTCCCGGACAGGGGGCTCGAACACTGAAGCTTTCTTT
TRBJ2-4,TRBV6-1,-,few,CASSEGEGIQYF,TGTGCCAGCAGTGAAGGAGAAGGCATTCAGTACTTC
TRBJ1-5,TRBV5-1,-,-,CASSAGYSNQPQHF,TGCGCCAGCAGCGCCGGTTATAGCAATCAGCCCCAGCATTTT
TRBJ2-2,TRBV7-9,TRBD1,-,CASSSDRGLYTGELFF,TGTGCCAGCAGCTCGGACAGGGGGCTTTACACCGGGGAGCTGTTTTTT
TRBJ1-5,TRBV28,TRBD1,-,CASGGGAQPQHF,TGTGCCAGCGGAGGGGGCGCGCAGCCCCAGCATTTT
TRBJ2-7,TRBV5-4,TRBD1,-,CASSSFGTGLIGQYF,TGTGCCAGCAGCTCGTTCGGGACAGGGCTAATAGGGCAGTACTTC
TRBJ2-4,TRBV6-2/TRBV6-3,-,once,CASSSAGSVAKNIQYF,TGTGCCAGCAGTTCCGCAGGGAGCGTAGCCAAAAACATTCAGTACTTC
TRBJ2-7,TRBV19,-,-,CASSLYSGLSYEQYF,TGTGCCAGTAGTCTGTATTCGGGACTCTCCTACGAGCAGTACTTC
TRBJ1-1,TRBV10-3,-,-,CAITFGGANTEAFF,TGTGCCATCACCTTTGGGGGAGCGAACACTGAAGCTTTCTTT
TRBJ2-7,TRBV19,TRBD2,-,CASSTSSGLFSYEQYF,TGTGCCAGTAGTACTAGTAGCGGGCTATTCTCCTACGAGCAGTACTTC
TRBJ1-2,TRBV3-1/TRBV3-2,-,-,CASSQQGGGYTF,TGTGCCAGCAGCCAACAGGGAGGTGGCTACACCTTC
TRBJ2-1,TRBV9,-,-,CASSAPSDEQFF,TGTGCCAGCAGCGCCCCGTCGGATGAGCAGTTCTTC
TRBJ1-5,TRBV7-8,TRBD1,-,CASSPRTGGVRNQPQHF,TGTGCCAGCAGCCCTAGGACAGGGGGCGTCCGGAATCAGCCCCAGCATTTT
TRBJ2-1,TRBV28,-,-,CASSLDYSYNEQFF,TGTGCCAGCAGCCTGGACTACTCCTACAATGAGCAGTTCTTC